The rows below give T cell receptor beta chains drawn from one sample of a study of T cell repertoires in cytomegalovirus infection. For these receptors, no antigen is known. TCRdb processed the reads anew with MiXCR; each CDR3 protein has one entry. The sample has 650,000 to 850,000 distinct CDR3 sequences; just under 30% are singletons. The specimen was cultured CD8+ T cells from PBMCs, collected from culture after CMV antigen stimulation. The origin of the receptors is a human donor in good health (CMV status not recorded). Some clones in this sample may be carry-over from other donors' samples. Each CDR3 is given with its conserved first and last residue. The D gene is left open where the match is weak. The size entry is marked missing in some rows and otherwise reads once, few, many or a size class.

cdr3_nt cdr3_aa j_call clone_size v_call d_call
TGTGCCAGCAGCCCCTACGGGACAGAGGATAATTCACCCCTCCACTTT CASSPYGTEDNSPLHF TRBJ1-6 few TRBV7-9 TRBD1
TGTGCCAGCAGTCAAGGACAGGGGGTTTATGAGACCCAGTACTTC CASSQGQGVYETQYF TRBJ2-5 NA TRBV2 TRBD1
TGTGCCAGCAGTGGAATCACTGAAGCTTTCTTT CASSGITEAFF TRBJ1-1 NA TRBV2 NA
TGTGCCAGCGGACCGGGACAGTACCTAAAGGGGCCCCAGCATTTT CASGPGQYLKGPQHF TRBJ1-5 few TRBV27 TRBD1
TGTGCCAGCAGACCATGGACAGGGAGCACTGAAGCTTTCTTT CASRPWTGSTEAFF TRBJ1-1 NA TRBV6-5 TRBD1
TGTGCCAGCAGCGATTTGAGAGATCTCGAGCAGTACTTC CASSDLRDLEQYF TRBJ2-7 NA TRBV11-1 NA
TGTGCCAGTAGTATCCCAGCGGGGGGCTACAATGAGCAGTTCTTC CASSIPAGGYNEQFF TRBJ2-1 few TRBV19 TRBD2
TGTGCCAGCAGCCCCTTCGACAGGGAAAATGGCTACACCTTC CASSPFDRENGYTF TRBJ1-2 few TRBV7-2 TRBD1
TGCAGCTCCCGTGGGTCAATTGAGCGGGGACGCACAGATACGCAGTATTTT CSSRGSIERGRTDTQYF TRBJ2-3 NA TRBV29-1 TRBD2
TGTGCCAGTAGTACCTATGACACTGAAGCTTTCTTT CASSTYDTEAFF TRBJ1-1 NA TRBV19 NA
TGCAGCGTTGAAGATCAGGGGCCCTACGAGCAGTACTTC CSVEDQGPYEQYF TRBJ2-7 once TRBV29-1 NA
TGTGCCATCAGCGAGGCGGGGCGCGAGCAGTACTTC CAISEAGREQYF TRBJ2-7 few TRBV10-3 NA
TGTGCCAGCCTCGACAGGGCGGACTACGAGCAGTACTTC CASLDRADYEQYF TRBJ2-7 NA TRBV13 TRBD1
TGTGCCAGCAGTTTAAGGGGAAGTGGGCAGAACACTGAAGCTTTCTTT CASSLRGSGQNTEAFF TRBJ1-1 few TRBV28 NA
TGTGCCAGCAGCTCCCGGGACAGGAGCTCCTACAATGAGCAGTTCTTC CASSSRDRSSYNEQFF TRBJ2-1 few TRBV11-2 TRBD1
TGCAGTGGTAAAACCGGGACAGGGGGCGATGGAGAAAAACTGTTTTTT CSGKTGTGGDGEKLFF TRBJ1-4 few TRBV20-1 TRBD1
TGTGCCAGCAGTGGGGGACAGGGGGCGACTACTGAAGCTTTCTTT CASSGGQGATTEAFF TRBJ1-1 once TRBV2 TRBD1
TGTGCCAGTGGTCTTTCGGCCCCTGAAGCTTTCTTT CASGLSAPEAFF TRBJ1-1 NA TRBV27 NA
TGTGCCAGCAGCCCCCTCCCCAATCCGGGACTAGCGGGGGGTACGTACTTC CASSPLPNPGLAGGTYF TRBJ2-7 few TRBV7-8 TRBD2
TGTGCCAGTGGTTTCGGGGGGAACACTGAAGCTTTCTTT CASGFGGNTEAFF TRBJ1-1 few TRBV19 NA
TGTGCCAGCAGTTCCAGGAATAGCAATCAGCCCCAGCATTTT CASSSRNSNQPQHF TRBJ1-5 NA TRBV6-2/TRBV6-3 NA
TGTGCCAGCAGCGGAGGTTTAGACGAGCAGTACTTC CASSGGLDEQYF TRBJ2-7 few TRBV7-9 NA
TGTGCCACCAGCACCCAGCGGGGGGGCACAAATGAGCAGTTCTTC CATSTQRGGTNEQFF TRBJ2-1 NA TRBV15 TRBD2
TGTGCCAGCAGTTTATATTCAGGGGGCTTCAACGAGCAGTACTTC CASSLYSGGFNEQYF TRBJ2-7 NA TRBV12-3/TRBV12-4 TRBD1
TGTGCCAGCAGTTACTGGAGAGACAATGAGCAGTTCTTC CASSYWRDNEQFF TRBJ2-1 few TRBV6-6 NA
TGTGCCAGCAGCCCCACCACAGGGGGACGTGGAAACACCATATATTTT CASSPTTGGRGNTIYF TRBJ1-3 NA TRBV7-9 TRBD1
TGTGCCAGCAGCTTAGGAATTGGGGGCCGGTTCGAGACCCAGTACTTC CASSLGIGGRFETQYF TRBJ2-5 many TRBV7-2 NA
TGTGCCAGCACCAGTAGCGGGGGCCTGTACAATGAGCAGTTCTTC CASTSSGGLYNEQFF TRBJ2-1 NA TRBV27 TRBD2
TGTGCCAGCAGTTACTCGAAAGGGGCTAACAATGAGCAGTTCTTC CASSYSKGANNEQFF TRBJ2-1 few TRBV6-5 NA
TGTGCCAGCAGTCCGGCGTTGAACTATGGCTACACCTTC CASSPALNYGYTF TRBJ1-2 NA TRBV13 NA
TGTGCCAGCAGCACACCGGGACAGGGAGAATGGGAGACCCAGTACTTC CASSTPGQGEWETQYF TRBJ2-5 NA TRBV7-2 TRBD1
TGTGCCAGCAGTCACAGGGGAGGCGGCAATCAGCCCCAGCATTTT CASSHRGGGNQPQHF TRBJ1-5 NA TRBV6-1 TRBD1
TGTGCCAGCAGCTCCTGGACCGGACTCCCCCAAGAGACCCAGTACTTC CASSSWTGLPQETQYF TRBJ2-5 few TRBV7-6 NA
TGTGCCAGTAGTATAGTCGGGAGGTCCGATCAGCCCCAGCATTTT CASSIVGRSDQPQHF TRBJ1-5 NA TRBV19 NA
TGTGCCAGCAGCTCCCAACGGACCGACTACGAGCAGTACTTC CASSSQRTDYEQYF TRBJ2-7 NA TRBV7-9 NA
TGTGCTAGTGGTTTGGGGGACGGGGGAGGCTACGAGCAGTACTTC CASGLGDGGGYEQYF TRBJ2-7 few TRBV12-5 NA
TGTGCCAGCAGCCCCTGGTGGGGTTTGGACACTGAAGCTTTCTTT CASSPWWGLDTEAFF TRBJ1-1 many TRBV7-9 NA
TGTGCCAGCAGTTCTGGACCGGCCCAAGAGACCCAGTACTTC CASSSGPAQETQYF TRBJ2-5 many TRBV12-3/TRBV12-4 NA
TGTGCCAGCAGCTCGGGGTATCGGGAAGATACGCAGTATTTT CASSSGYREDTQYF TRBJ2-3 few TRBV7-9 NA
TGTGCCAGCAGTTACTGGGCAGGGGCTATGAACACTGAAGCTTTCTTT CASSYWAGAMNTEAFF TRBJ1-1 NA TRBV6-5 NA
TGTGCCAGTACCCCCGGGCGCGGGGGGGCCCAAGAGACCCAGTACTTC CASTPGRGGAQETQYF TRBJ2-5 NA TRBV19 TRBD2
TGTGCCAGCAGTCCACAAATTCCATACAATGAGCAGTTCTTC CASSPQIPYNEQFF TRBJ2-1 few TRBV6-5 NA
TGTGCCAGCAGTTCGGACAGGCGTTCGACAGATACGCAGTATTTT CASSSDRRSTDTQYF TRBJ2-3 NA TRBV27 TRBD1
TGTGCCAGCAGTCCAACCCCTTTTGGACTAACAGGGGACATTCAGTACTTC CASSPTPFGLTGDIQYF TRBJ2-4 NA TRBV27 NA
TGTGCCAGCAGTTCAGGGTACAATTCACCCCTCCACTTT CASSSGYNSPLHF TRBJ1-6 NA TRBV7-9 NA
TGTGCCAGCGGCGACAGGGGTGAAAAACTGTTTTTT CASGDRGEKLFF TRBJ1-4 NA TRBV13 TRBD1
TGTGCGGCGGGATTCTACTCTGGAAACACCATATATTTT CAAGFYSGNTIYF TRBJ1-3 many TRBV7-9 NA
TGTGCCAGCAGTGAAGCTAGCGGGGGCCCTTACAATGAGCAGTTCTTC CASSEASGGPYNEQFF TRBJ2-1 NA TRBV25-1 TRBD2
TGTGCCAGCAGCGCGGGGCCTCATCTTAACACCGGGGAGCTGTTTTTT CASSAGPHLNTGELFF TRBJ2-2 few TRBV6-6 NA
TGTGCCAGCAGTGACTCTAGCGGGGGGGCAGATACGCAGTATTTT CASSDSSGGADTQYF TRBJ2-3 many TRBV6-4 TRBD2